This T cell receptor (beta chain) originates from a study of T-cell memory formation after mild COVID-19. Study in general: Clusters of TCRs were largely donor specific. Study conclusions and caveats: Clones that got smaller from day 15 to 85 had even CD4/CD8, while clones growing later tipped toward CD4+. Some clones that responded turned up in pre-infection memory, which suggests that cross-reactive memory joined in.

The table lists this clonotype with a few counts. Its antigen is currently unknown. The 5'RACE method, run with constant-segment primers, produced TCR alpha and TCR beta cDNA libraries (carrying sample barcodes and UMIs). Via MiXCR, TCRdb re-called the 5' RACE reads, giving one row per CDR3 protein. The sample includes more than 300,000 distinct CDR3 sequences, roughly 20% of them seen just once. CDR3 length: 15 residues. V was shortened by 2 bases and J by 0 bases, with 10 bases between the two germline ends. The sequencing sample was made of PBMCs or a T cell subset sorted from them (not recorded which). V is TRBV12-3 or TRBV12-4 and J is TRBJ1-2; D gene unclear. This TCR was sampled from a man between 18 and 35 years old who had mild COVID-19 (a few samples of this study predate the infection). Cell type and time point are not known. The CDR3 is CASSLWQSTNYGYTF. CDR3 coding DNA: TGTGCCAGCAGTTTATGGCAATCCACTAACTATGGCTACACCTTC.